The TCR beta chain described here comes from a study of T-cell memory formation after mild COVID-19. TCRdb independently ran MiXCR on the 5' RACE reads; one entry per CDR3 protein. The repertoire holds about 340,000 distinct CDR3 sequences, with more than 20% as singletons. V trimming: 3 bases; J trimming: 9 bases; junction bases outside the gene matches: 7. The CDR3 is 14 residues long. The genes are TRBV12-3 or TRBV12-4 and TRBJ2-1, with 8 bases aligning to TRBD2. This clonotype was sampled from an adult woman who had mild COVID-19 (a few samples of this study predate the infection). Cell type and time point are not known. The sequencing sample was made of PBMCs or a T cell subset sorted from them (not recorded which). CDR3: CASSFVGGAGEQFF. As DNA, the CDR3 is TGTGCCAGCAGTTTTGTCGGGGGGGCAGGTGAGCAGTTCTTC.